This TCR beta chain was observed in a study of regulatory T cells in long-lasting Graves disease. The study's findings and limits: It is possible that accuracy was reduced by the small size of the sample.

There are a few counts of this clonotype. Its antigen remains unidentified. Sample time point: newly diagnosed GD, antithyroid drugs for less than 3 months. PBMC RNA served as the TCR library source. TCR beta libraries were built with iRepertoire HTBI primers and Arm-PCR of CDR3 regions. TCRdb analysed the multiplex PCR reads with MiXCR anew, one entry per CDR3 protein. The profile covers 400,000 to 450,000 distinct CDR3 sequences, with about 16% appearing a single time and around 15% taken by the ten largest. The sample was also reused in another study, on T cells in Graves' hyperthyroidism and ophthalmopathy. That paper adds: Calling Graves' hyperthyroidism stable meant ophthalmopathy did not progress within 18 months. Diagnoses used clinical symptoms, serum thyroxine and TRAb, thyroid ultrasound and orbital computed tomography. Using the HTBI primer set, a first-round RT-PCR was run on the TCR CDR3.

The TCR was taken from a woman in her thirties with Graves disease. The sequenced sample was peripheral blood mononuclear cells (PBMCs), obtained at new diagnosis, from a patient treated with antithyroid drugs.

CDR3 protein: CASSLALGYTGELFF. The DNA of the CDR3 is TGTGCCAGCAGCTTAGCACTAGGATACACCGGGGAGCTGTTTTTT. The chain is built from TRBV7-2 and TRBJ2-2, with D maybe TRBD2 (5 bases). Germline CDR1 SGHTA, CDR2 FQGNSA. Trimming shortened V by 0 bases and J by 3 bases, and 8 bases separated the two germline ends. CDR3 length: 15 residues.